This TCR beta chain comes out of a study of blood T cell repertoires in COVID-19. The participants were between about 18 and 90 years old and came from about two dozen US areas. Grouping used clinical history reported by participants in a survey and questionnaire. Trimming took 5 bases from V and 10 from J, leaving 17 bases between them. This CDR3 region has 13 residues. In the original workflow: Amplified reference gene primers provided the basis for estimating nucleated cell counts. TCRdb's table, derived via immunoSEQ multiplex PCR, lists solely in-frame clones and lacks some. V, J and clone size were drawn from that table, and D and trimming were deduced from the DNA. The sample holds approximately 250,000 clones; approximately 88% are singletons and the top ten take roughly 1.2%.

This clonotype was sampled from a woman aged 40 to 50 with acute COVID-19. The sequenced material came from PBMCs or T cells enriched from blood (not recorded which). The chain has TRBV12-3 or TRBV12-4 and TRBJ1-2; D remains unclear. This chain's CDR3 is CASSRDTVLPYTF. For the CDR3, the DNA is TGTGCCAGCAGTCGCGACACGGTGCTCCCCTACACCTTC.